This TCR beta chain was recorded in a study of shared clonotypes between healthy human individuals. The protocol was immunoSEQ multiplex PCR, while the TCRdb copy is restricted to in-frame clones and leaves out a portion. The sample has roughly 2.2 million clones, approximately 90% seen once. This clone has a handful of counts. Antigen unknown. Study results and caveats: Larger richness was generally estimated for naive than memory subsets.

The sequencing input was naive CD4+ T cells from PBMCs. Indicated subset: CD45RA+ positively selected. This receptor was identified in a man younger than 30 in good health. Some clones in this sample may be carry-over from other donors' samples.

CDR3 amino acids: CAWSGRGGTEAFF. The CDR3 coding sequence is TGTGCCTGGAGTGGCAGGGGAGGCACTGAAGCTTTCTTT. The chain joins TRBV30 to TRBJ1-1; perhaps TRBD1 as D (6 bases). The CDR3 sequence is 13 residues long. The V end was cut by 1 base, the J end by 4 bases, with 10 bases between. The V gene's germline CDR1 is GTSNPN and CDR2 SVGIG (reference sequence).